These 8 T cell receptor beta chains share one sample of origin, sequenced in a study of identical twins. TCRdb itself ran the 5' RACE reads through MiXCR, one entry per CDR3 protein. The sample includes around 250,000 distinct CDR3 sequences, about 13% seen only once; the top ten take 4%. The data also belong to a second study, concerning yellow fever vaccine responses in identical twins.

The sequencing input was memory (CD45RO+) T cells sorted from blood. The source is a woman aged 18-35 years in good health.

The DNA of the CDR3 is TGCGCCAGCAGTGAGTCGGGACTAGCGGATGTCACAGATACGCAGTATTTT. Its translation: CASSESGLADVTDTQYF. The chain has TRBV10-1 and TRBJ2-3; 11 bases fit TRBD2. V lost 0 bases, J lost 2 bases, and 4 bases stayed unmatched. Germline V gene data show CDR1 as WNHNN and CDR2 as SYGVQD (reference sequence). This CDR3 contains 17 residues.

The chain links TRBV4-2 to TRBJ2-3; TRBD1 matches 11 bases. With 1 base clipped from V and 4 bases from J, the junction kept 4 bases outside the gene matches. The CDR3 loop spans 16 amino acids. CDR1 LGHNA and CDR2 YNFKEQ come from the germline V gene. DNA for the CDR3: TGTGCCAGCAGCCAAGCTTTGGGACAGGGGGCAGATACGCAGTATTTT. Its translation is CASSQALGQGADTQYF.

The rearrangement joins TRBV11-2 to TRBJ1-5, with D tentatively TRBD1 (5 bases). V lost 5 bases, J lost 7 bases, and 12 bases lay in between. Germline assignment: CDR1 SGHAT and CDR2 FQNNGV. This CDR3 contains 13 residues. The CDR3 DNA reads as TGTGCCAGCAGCCAGGGCTTATCACAGCCCCAGCATTTT. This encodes CASSQGLSQPQHF.

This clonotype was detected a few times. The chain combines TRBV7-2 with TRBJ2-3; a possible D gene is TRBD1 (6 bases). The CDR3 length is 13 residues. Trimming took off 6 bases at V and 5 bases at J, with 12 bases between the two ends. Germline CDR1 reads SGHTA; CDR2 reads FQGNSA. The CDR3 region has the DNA TGTGCCAGCAGACAGGGCACCGTAGATACGCAGTATTTT. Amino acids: CASRQGTVDTQYF. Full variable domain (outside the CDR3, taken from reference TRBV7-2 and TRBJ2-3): GAGVSQSPSNKVTEKGKDVELRCDPISGHTALYWYRQSLGQGLEFLIYFQGNSAPDKSGLPSDRFSAERTGGSVSTLTIQRTQQEDSAVYLCASRQGTVDTQYFGPGTRLTVL.

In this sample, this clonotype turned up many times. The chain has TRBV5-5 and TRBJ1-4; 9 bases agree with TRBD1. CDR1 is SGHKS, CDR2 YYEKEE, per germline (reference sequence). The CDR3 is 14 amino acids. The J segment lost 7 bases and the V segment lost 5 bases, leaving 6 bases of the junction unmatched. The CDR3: CASSSGTGTEKLFF. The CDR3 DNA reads TGTGCCAGCAGTTCCGGGACAGGGACTGAAAAACTGTTTTTT.

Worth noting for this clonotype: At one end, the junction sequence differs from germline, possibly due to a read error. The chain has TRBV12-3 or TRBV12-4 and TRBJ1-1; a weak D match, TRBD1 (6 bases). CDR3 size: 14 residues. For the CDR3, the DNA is TGTGCCAGCAGTTTCACAGGGATGAAGACTGAAGCTTTCTTT. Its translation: CASSFTGMKTEAFF.

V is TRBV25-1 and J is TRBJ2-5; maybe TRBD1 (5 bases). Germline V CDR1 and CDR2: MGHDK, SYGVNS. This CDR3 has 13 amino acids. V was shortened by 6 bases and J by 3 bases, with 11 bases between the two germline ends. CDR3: CASSQRQKETQYF. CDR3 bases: TGTGCCAGCAGCCAAAGACAGAAAGAGACCCAGTACTTC.

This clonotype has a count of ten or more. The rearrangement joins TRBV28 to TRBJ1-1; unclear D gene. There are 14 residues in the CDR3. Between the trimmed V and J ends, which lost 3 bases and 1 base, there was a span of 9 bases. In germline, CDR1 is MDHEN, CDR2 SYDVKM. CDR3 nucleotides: TGTGCCAGCAGTTTTGGAACAGAGAACACTGAAGCTTTCTTT. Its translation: CASSFGTENTEAFF.